A selection of T cell receptor beta chains follows, all from one sample in a study of T-cell reconstitution after alpha-beta-depleted transplantation in children. MiXCR, applied by TCRdb to the PCR reads, yields one record per CDR3 protein. The table lists approximately 130,000 distinct CDR3 sequences, around 9.8% of them singletons. Material: PBMCs, mostly from graft donor cells, obtained 180 days after TCRalphabeta/CD19-depleted stem cell transplant. The receptors here all came from a girl under three years old who had a stem cell transplant for combined immunodeficiency, so the T cells may come from the graft donor. Each CDR3 is given with its conserved first and last residue. Each record gives: clone size, D gene, J gene, V gene, CDR3 protein, CDR3 DNA. D genes are given only for firm matches. Size is omitted from some rows. Given values are once, few, many or a class for expanded clones.

clone_size: .
d_call: TRBD1
j_call: TRBJ2-5
v_call: TRBV12-3/TRBV12-4
cdr3_aa: CASSRTGSGETQYF
cdr3_nt: TGTGCCAGCAGCCGGACAGGGTCTGGAGAGACCCAGTACTTC

clone_size: many
d_call: .
j_call: TRBJ2-7
v_call: TRBV12-3/TRBV12-4
cdr3_aa: CASSLGQGYEQYF
cdr3_nt: TGTGCCAGCAGTCTAGGCCAGGGCTACGAGCAGTACTTC

clone_size: few
d_call: .
j_call: TRBJ1-6
v_call: TRBV7-2
cdr3_aa: CASSLVARLGHSPLHF
cdr3_nt: TGTGCCAGCAGCTTAGTAGCCCGGTTGGGGCATTCACCCCTCCACTTT

clone_size: .
d_call: TRBD2
j_call: TRBJ2-7
v_call: TRBV7-8
cdr3_aa: CASSLWTSAYEQYF
cdr3_nt: TGTGCCAGCAGCCTTTGGACTAGCGCCTACGAGCAGTACTTC

clone_size: .
d_call: .
j_call: TRBJ2-7
v_call: TRBV7-2
cdr3_aa: CASSLVPHREVYEQYF
cdr3_nt: TGTGCCAGCAGCTTAGTCCCCCACAGGGAGGTCTACGAGCAGTACTTC

clone_size: few
d_call: .
j_call: TRBJ2-4
v_call: TRBV29-1
cdr3_aa: CSVEEKGRRIQYF
cdr3_nt: TGCAGCGTTGAAGAAAAGGGAAGGCGTATTCAGTACTTC

clone_size: few
d_call: .
j_call: TRBJ2-5
v_call: TRBV10-3
cdr3_aa: CAISALSPSDQYF
cdr3_nt: TGTGCCATCAGTGCTCTTTCCCCTTCCGACCAGTACTTC

clone_size: few
d_call: .
j_call: TRBJ1-2
v_call: TRBV12-3/TRBV12-4
cdr3_aa: CASSTGQRRGYTF
cdr3_nt: TGTGCCAGCAGTACTGGACAGAGACGTGGCTACACCTTC

clone_size: few
d_call: TRBD2
j_call: TRBJ2-1
v_call: TRBV24-1
cdr3_aa: CATSVSGGAFGEQFF
cdr3_nt: TGTGCCACCAGTGTGAGCGGGGGGGCCTTTGGTGAGCAGTTCTTC

clone_size: once
d_call: .
j_call: TRBJ2-3
v_call: TRBV29-1
cdr3_aa: CSVEYLGTDTQYF
cdr3_nt: TGCAGCGTTGAATATCTCGGCACAGATACGCAGTATTTT